This T cell receptor (beta chain) comes out of a study of T cell responses to AZD1222 COVID-19 vaccine. About the research overall: Pooled together were second doses at about 4 or about 12 weeks.

TCRdb's table, derived via immunoSEQ multiplex PCR, lists solely in-frame clones and lacks some. The sample records tens of thousands of clones, approximately 88% being singletons. Comments on this clone: The target antigen is unknown.

Findings and caveats of the study: Spike-wide coverage was observed for vaccine-associated CD4 TCRs, with dominant responses at 160-218 and 743-854. Targets within unmutated variant regions were reportedly found for nearly half of spike-specific TCRs. Spike-specific TCR breadth and depth both grew after two AZD1222 doses.

The CDR3 loop spans 16 amino acids. V shed 6 bases and J 8 bases; nucleotides not matched to a gene: 16. The germline gives CDR1 SNHLY, CDR2 FYNNEI. Sequenced here: peripheral blood, sampled on day 0 of AZD1222 vaccination. The V gene is TRBV2, the J gene TRBJ1-2; TRBD1 aligns across 9 bases. The sequence derives from an adult in good health. The CDR3 region has the DNA TGTGCCAGCAGAGGGTCTGAACGGGACAGGGCTCGGGGCTACACCTTC. Protein sequence: CASRGSERDRARGYTF.